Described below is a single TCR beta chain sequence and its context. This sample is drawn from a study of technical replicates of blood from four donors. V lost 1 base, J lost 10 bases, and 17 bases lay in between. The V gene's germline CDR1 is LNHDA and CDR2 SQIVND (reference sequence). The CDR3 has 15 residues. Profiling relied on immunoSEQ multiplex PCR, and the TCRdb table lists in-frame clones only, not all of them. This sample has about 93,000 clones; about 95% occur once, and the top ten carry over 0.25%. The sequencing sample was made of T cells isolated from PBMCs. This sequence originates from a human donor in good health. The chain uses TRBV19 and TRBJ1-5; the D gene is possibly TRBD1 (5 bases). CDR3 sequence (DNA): TGTGCCAGTAGTATAGGGGGCAGGGCCAGGGAACCCCAGCATTTT. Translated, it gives CASSIGGRAREPQHF.